The 20 T cell receptor beta chains below all came from one sample that was sequenced in a study of blood T cells in healthy people across ages. Next came a second PCR, run for about 7 to 12 cycles, which used a sample-barcoded 5' primer along with a J-beta primer mix. One entry per CDR3 protein results from TCRdb running MiXCR on the 5' RACE reads. The sample includes around 820,000 distinct CDR3 sequences, roughly 25% of them seen just once. This sample also appeared in a second study, on T cells of mothers and their children.

The sequenced material came from blood. The receptors originated from a boy younger than 18 in good health.

The gene calls are TRBV6-2 or TRBV6-3 and TRBJ1-5; D not certain. V lost 0 bases and J 11 bases, leaving 11 bases between the germline ends. The germline CDR1 and CDR2 sequences are MNHEY and SVGEGT. The CDR3 consists of 13 residues. CDR3 loop: CASSYSRSPAQHF. CDR3 bases: TGTGCCAGCAGTTACTCCCGGTCACCAGCCCAGCATTTT.

The CDR3 bases are TGTGCCAGCAGGCACTCCGGGACAGGGTCTGAAAAACTGTTTTTT. This translates into CASRHSGTGSEKLFF. The genes are TRBV5-4 and TRBJ1-4, with TRBD1 identical over 9 bases. The germline V gene encodes CDR1 SGHNT and CDR2 YYREEE (reference sequence). The V and J ends lost 5 bases and 7 bases, in that order; junction bases with no gene match: 9. The CDR3 consists of 15 residues.

The chain recombines TRBV6-5 with TRBJ2-3; D may be TRBD2 (5 bases). Germline CDR1 is MNHEY and CDR2 is SVGAGI. V lost 6 bases and J lost 6, with 7 bases in between. This CDR3 comprises 11 residues. CDR3 sequence (DNA): TGTGCCAGCAGACGGAGGGATACGCAGTATTTT. This encodes CASRRRDTQYF.

This clonotype occurred a few times. The chain recombines TRBV15 with TRBJ1-6, with D maybe TRBD1 (6 bases). Trimming shortened V by 5 bases and J by 11 bases, and 19 bases separated the two germline ends. This CDR3 comprises 15 residues. The germline V gene has CDR1 LNHNV and CDR2 YYDKDF (reference sequence). CDR3 nucleotides: TGTGCCACCAGCGGGGGCCCGGGGGGTAGTGCACCCCTCCACTTT. Translating it yields CATSGGPGGSAPLHF.

The rearrangement uses TRBV7-2 and TRBJ1-4, with D possibly matching TRBD1 (6 bases). V was clipped by 5 bases and J by 5 bases, with 15 bases between them. CDR3 size: 15 residues. The germline CDR1 and CDR2 sequences are SGHTA and FQGNSA. CDR3 sequence (DNA): TGTGCCAGCAGCACATCCGGGACACGGAATGAAAAACTGTTTTTT. Translating it yields CASSTSGTRNEKLFF. The variable domain in full, completed from reference TRBV7-2 and TRBJ1-4, reads GAGVSQSPSNKVTEKGKDVELRCDPISGHTALYWYRQSLGQGLEFLIYFQGNSAPDKSGLPSDRFSAERTGGSVSTLTIQRTQQEDSAVYLCASSTSGTRNEKLFFGSGTQLSVL.

The chain links TRBV27 to TRBJ1-2, with no clear D. Germline V gives CDR1 MNHEY, CDR2 SMNVEV (reference sequence). The CDR3 sequence is 15 residues long. Trimming took 2 bases from V and 4 from J, leaving 14 bases between them. CDR3 loop: CASSLRRNSLYGYTF. The DNA of the CDR3 is TGTGCCAGCAGTTTAAGACGGAACAGCCTCTATGGCTACACCTTC.

The rearrangement uses TRBV7-2 and TRBJ2-1; TRBD2 matches at 15 bases. Unmatched junction bases numbered 6, after V lost 1 base and J lost 2 bases. Germline-derived CDR1 and CDR2 are SGHTA and FQGNSA. The CDR3 runs to 19 residues. DNA for the CDR3: TGTGCCAGCAGCTTAGTAGGGACTAGCGGGGGGAGTGCCTACAATGAGCAGTTCTTC. Translation: CASSLVGTSGGSAYNEQFF.

The count of this clonotype is one. V gene TRBV7-3 combines with J gene TRBJ2-5; 8 nucleotides align to TRBD1. The DNA end favors TRBJ2-1, so the J call may be wrong. The CDR3 spans 17 residues. Germline assignment: CDR1 SGHTA and CDR2 FQGTGA. This CDR3 reads CASSLIGQGSRLNEQFF. CDR3 bases: TGTGCCAGCAGCTTAATTGGACAGGGTAGTAGGTTGAATGAGCAGTTCTTC.

This clonotype was picked up a small number of times. CDR3 bases: TGCGCCAGCAGCCTTACTAGCGGGATTGAAAATGAGCAGTTCTTC. Amino acid sequence: CASSLTSGIENEQFF. The rearrangement links TRBV5-1 to TRBJ2-1; TRBD2 aligns across 10 bases. There are 15 residues in the CDR3. Germline trimming cut 4 bases from V and 7 bases from J; bases unmatched to any gene: 8. Looked up from germline, CDR1 is SGHRS and CDR2 is YFSETQ.

V and J are TRBV6-2 or TRBV6-3 and TRBJ2-1; D may be TRBD2 (7 bases). The CDR3 is 14 residues long. V lost 1 base to trimming and J lost 8 bases, with 12 bases between them. CDR1 and CDR2 from the germline V gene are MNHEY and SVGEGT. The CDR3 reads CASSYWGGGDEQFF. CDR3 nucleotides: TGTGCCAGCAGTTACTGGGGAGGGGGAGATGAGCAGTTCTTC.

The chain recombines TRBV7-3 with TRBJ2-1; 8 bases map to TRBD2. The ends lost 6 bases at V and 3 bases at J; junction bases unmatched: 10. Looked up from germline, CDR1 is SGHTA and CDR2 is FQGTGA. The CDR3 is 16 amino acids. CDR3 protein: CASSPSQRGIYNEQFF. The CDR3 DNA reads as TGTGCCAGCAGTCCCAGCCAGCGGGGGATCTACAATGAGCAGTTCTTC.

Worth noting for this clonotype: An end of the junction differs from the germline gene, which may be a read error. The chain employs TRBV2 and TRBJ1-2, with TRBD1 matching 8 bases. Germline loops: CDR1 SNHLY, CDR2 FYNNEI. The CDR3 loop spans 17 amino acids. The CDR3 DNA is TGTGCCTGCAGTGACAACCGACAGGGGTCTTATAACTATGGCTACACCTTC. As protein: CACSDNRQGSYNYGYTF. The complete variable domain, with remaining parts taken from reference TRBV2 and TRBJ1-2, reads EPEVTQTPSHQVTQMGQEVILRCVPISNHLYFYWYRQILGQKVEFLVSFYNNEISEKSEIFDDQFSVERPDGSNFTLKIRSTKLEDSAMYFCACSDNRQGSYNYGYTFGSGTRLTVV.

This clonotype was found a few times. The chain joins TRBV18 to TRBJ1-2; D possibly corresponds to TRBD1 (6 bases). The CDR3 covers 15 residues. Germline V gene lookup returns CDR1 KGHSH and CDR2 LQKENI. Between the trimmed V and J ends, which lost 3 bases and 8 bases, there was a span of 19 bases. The CDR3 DNA reads as TGTGCCAGCTCACCCGATGGAACAGGGATGAAGGGCTACACCTTC. Amino acid sequence: CASSPDGTGMKGYTF. Full variable domain (remainder filled in from reference TRBV18 and TRBJ1-2): NAGVMQNPRHLVRRRGQEARLRCSPMKGHSHVYWYRQLPEEGLKFMVYLQKENIIDESGMPKERFSAEFPKEGPSILRIQQVVRGDSAAYFCASSPDGTGMKGYTFGSGTRLTVV.

This clonotype was found many times. The V and J genes are TRBV29-1 and TRBJ1-1; perhaps TRBD1 as D (5 bases). The CDR3 is 14 residues long. V lost 4 bases, J lost 5 bases, and 17 bases lay in between. Looked up from germline, CDR1 is SQVTM and CDR2 is ANQGSEA. For the CDR3, the DNA is TGCAGCGTTGCCGGGACGAACGGGGCGACTGAAGCTTTCTTT. This sequence encodes CSVAGTNGATEAFF. Full variable domain (rest looked up from reference TRBV29-1 and TRBJ1-1): SAVISQKPSRDICQRGTSLTIQCQVDSQVTMMFWYRQQPGQSLTLIATANQGSEATYESGFVIDKFPISRPNLTFSTLTVSNMSPEDSSIYLCSVAGTNGATEAFFGQGTRLTVV.

There are a few counts of this clonotype. The V gene is TRBV4-3, the J gene TRBJ2-7, with 10 bases lining up with TRBD1. The V and J ends lost 0 bases and 5 bases, in that order; junction bases with no gene match: 7. Germline assignment: CDR1 LGHNA and CDR2 YSLEER. The CDR3 has 16 amino acids. CDR3 sequence (DNA): TGCGCCAGCAGCCAAGATAGGCGACAGGGGGCCAACGAGCAGTACTTC. This sequence encodes CASSQDRRQGANEQYF.

The chain carries TRBV4-3 and TRBJ2-3; D is undetermined. V lost 0 bases, J lost 5 bases, and 12 bases lay in between. The CDR3 runs to 15 residues. Germline V gives CDR1 LGHNA, CDR2 YSLEER. This CDR3 reads CASSQDGPLKDTQYF. Written as DNA, the CDR3 is TGCGCCAGCAGCCAAGATGGACCGCTCAAAGATACGCAGTATTTT.

The rearrangement joins TRBV12-3 or TRBV12-4 to TRBJ1-2; D call uncertain. Deletions cut 3 bases from V and 4 bases from J, with 9 bases between. This CDR3 has 13 residues. CDR3 nucleotide sequence: TGTGCCAGCAGTTTCGGGCACGTCTATGGCTACACCTTC. Translating gives CASSFGHVYGYTF.

The chain joins TRBV7-6 to TRBJ1-4; D is unresolved. The germline gives CDR1 SGHVS, CDR2 FNYEAQ. The V end was cut by 1 base, the J end by 3 bases, with 12 bases between. This CDR3 is 16 amino acids long. The CDR3 DNA sequence: TGTGCCAGCAGCTTAGGCGGTGGGCCAGCTAATGAAAAACTGTTTTTT. This encodes CASSLGGGPANEKLFF.

A few counts support this clonotype. The chain is built from TRBV5-4 and TRBJ2-6; unclear D gene. The CDR3 runs to 16 residues. CDR1 and CDR2 from the germline V gene are SGHNT and YYREEE (reference sequence). Trimming stripped 0 bases from V and 2 bases from J, with 9 bases between. This chain's CDR3 is CASSLVLVAGANVLTF. DNA for the CDR3: TGTGCCAGCAGCTTGGTTCTGGTTGCTGGGGCCAACGTCCTGACTTTC.

The table lists this clonotype with many counts. This chain uses TRBV28 with TRBJ2-6, with a tentative D call TRBD2 (5 bases). Germline V gene data show CDR1 as MDHEN and CDR2 as SYDVKM. This CDR3 has 15 amino acids. Trimming took off 4 bases at V and 0 bases at J, with 7 bases between the two ends. The CDR3 sequence is CASSYEGSGANVLTF. For the CDR3, the DNA is TGTGCCAGCAGTTACGAGGGCTCTGGGGCCAACGTCCTGACTTTC.